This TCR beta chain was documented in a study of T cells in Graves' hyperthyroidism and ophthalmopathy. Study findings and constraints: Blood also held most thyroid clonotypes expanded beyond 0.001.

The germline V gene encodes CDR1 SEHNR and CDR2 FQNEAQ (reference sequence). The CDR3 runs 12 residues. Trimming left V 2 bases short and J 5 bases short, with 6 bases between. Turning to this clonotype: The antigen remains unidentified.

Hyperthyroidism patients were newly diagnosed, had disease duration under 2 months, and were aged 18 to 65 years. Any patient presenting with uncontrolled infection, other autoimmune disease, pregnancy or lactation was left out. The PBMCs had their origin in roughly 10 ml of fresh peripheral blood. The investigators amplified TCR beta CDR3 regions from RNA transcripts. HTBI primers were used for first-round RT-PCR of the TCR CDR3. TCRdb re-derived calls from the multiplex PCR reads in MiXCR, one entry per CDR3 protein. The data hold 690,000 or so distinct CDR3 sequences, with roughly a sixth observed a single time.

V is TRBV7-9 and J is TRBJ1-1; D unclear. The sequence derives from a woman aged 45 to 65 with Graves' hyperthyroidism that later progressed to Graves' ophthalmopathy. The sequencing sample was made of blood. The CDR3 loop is CASSLRRTEAFF. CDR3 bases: TGTGCCAGCAGCTTACGGCGGACTGAAGCTTTCTTT.